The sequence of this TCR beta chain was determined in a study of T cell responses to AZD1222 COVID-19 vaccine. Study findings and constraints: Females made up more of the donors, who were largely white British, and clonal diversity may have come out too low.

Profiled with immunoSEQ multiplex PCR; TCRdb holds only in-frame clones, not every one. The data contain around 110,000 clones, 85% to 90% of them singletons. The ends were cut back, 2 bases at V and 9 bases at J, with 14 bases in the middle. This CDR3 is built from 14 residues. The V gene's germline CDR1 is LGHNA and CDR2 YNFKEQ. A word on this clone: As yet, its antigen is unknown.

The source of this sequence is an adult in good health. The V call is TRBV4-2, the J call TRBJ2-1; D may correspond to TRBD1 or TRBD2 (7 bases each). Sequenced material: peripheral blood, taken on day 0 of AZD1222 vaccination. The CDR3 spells CASSQPGGGGEQFF. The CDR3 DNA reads TGTGCCAGCAGCCAACCAGGGGGGGGTGGTGAGCAGTTCTTC.